This entry features one TCR beta chain sequence. The data originate from a study of T cells after yellow fever vaccination. TCRdb reprocessed the 5' RACE reads with MiXCR, giving one entry per CDR3 protein. In the table there are 400,000 or so distinct CDR3 sequences, 6.2% of which are singletons. There are 15 residues in the CDR3. From germline, CDR1 is LGHDT and CDR2 YNNKEL (reference sequence). V lost 2 bases to trimming and J lost 4 bases, with 14 bases between them. The rearrangement links TRBV3-1 to TRBJ1-2; D not resolved. The sample consisted of PBMCs, taken 5 days after the yellow fever booster vaccination. The clonotype comes from a man aged 25 to 40 who received the YFV17D yellow fever vaccine. CDR3 DNA sequence: TGTGCCAGCAGCCAAAACCCTTGGGAGGGCTATGGCTACACCTTC. Its translation: CASSQNPWEGYGYTF.